This T cell receptor beta chain emerged from a study of T cells in Graves' hyperthyroidism and ophthalmopathy. Germline assignment: CDR1 MDHEN and CDR2 SYDVKM. There are 15 residues in the CDR3. Trimming removed 5 bases from V and 3 bases from J, with 15 bases in between. The CDR3 regions of TCR beta were amplified from RNA transcripts. Researchers ran a first-round RT-PCR on the TCR CDR3 using the HTBI primer set. TCRdb reanalysed the multiplex PCR reads using MiXCR and keeps one entry per CDR3 protein. The sample shows some 720,000 distinct CDR3 sequences, about a sixth of them seen only once. This clonotype showed up many times.

Material for sequencing was blood. This clonotype was sampled from a man aged 18 to 35 with Graves' hyperthyroidism. The rearrangement links TRBV28 to TRBJ2-3; D gene unclear. CDR3 nucleotides: TGTGCCAGCAGTCAATACCCAGGACGGACAGATACGCAGTATTTT. Amino acids: CASSQYPGRTDTQYF. Filled out from reference TRBV28 and TRBJ2-3, the complete variable domain reads DVKVTQSSRYLVKRTGEKVFLECVQDMDHENMFWYRQDPGLGLRLIYFSYDVKMKEKGDIPEGYSVSREKKERFSLILESASTNQTSMYLCASSQYPGRTDTQYFGPGTRLTVL.